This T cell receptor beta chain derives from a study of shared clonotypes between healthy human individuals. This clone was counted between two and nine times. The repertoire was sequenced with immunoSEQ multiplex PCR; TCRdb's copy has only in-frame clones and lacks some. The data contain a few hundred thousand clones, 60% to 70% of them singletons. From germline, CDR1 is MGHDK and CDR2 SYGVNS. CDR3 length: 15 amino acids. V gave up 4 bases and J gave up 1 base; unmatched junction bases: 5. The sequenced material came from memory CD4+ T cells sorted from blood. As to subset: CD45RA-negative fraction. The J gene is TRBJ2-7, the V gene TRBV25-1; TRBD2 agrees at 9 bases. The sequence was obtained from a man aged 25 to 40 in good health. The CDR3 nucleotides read TGTGCCAGCAGTGGGGGACTAGCATTTTCCTACGAGCAGTACTTC. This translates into CASSGGLAFSYEQYF.